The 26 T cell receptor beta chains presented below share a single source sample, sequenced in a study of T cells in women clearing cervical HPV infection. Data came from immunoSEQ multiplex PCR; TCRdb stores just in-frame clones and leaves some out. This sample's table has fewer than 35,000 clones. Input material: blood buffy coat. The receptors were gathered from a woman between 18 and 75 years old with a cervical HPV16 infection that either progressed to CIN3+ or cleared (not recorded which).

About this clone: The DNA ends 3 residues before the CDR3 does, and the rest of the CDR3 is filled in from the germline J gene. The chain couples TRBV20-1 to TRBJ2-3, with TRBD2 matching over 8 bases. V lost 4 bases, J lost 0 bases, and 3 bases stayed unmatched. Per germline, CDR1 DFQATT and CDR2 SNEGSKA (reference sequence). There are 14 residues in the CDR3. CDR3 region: CSATLAGSTDTQYF. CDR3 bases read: TGCAGTGCTACTTTAGCGGGGAGCACAGATACG.

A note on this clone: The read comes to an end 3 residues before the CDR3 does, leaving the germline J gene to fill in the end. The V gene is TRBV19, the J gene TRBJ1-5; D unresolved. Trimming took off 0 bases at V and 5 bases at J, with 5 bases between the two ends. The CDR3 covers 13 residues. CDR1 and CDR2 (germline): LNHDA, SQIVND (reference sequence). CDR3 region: CASSIDQDQPQHF. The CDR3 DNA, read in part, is TGTGCCAGTAGTATAGATCAGGATCAGCCC. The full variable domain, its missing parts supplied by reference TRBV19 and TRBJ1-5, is DGGITQSPKYLFRKEGQNVTLSCEQNLNHDAMYWYRQDPGQGLRLIYYSQIVNDFQKGDIAEGYSVSREKKESFPLTVTSAQKNPTAFYLCASSIDQDQPQHFGDGTRLSIL.

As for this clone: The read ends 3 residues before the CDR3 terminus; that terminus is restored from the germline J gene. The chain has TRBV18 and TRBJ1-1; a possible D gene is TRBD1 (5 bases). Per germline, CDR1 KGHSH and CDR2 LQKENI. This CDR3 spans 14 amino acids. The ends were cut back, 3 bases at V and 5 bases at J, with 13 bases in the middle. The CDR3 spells CASSPGTLRTEAFF. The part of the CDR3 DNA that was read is TGTGCCAGCTCACCCGGGACTCTGCGGACTGAA. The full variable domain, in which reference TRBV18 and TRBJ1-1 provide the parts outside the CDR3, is NAGVMQNPRHLVRRRGQEARLRCSPMKGHSHVYWYRQLPEEGLKFMVYLQKENIIDESGMPKERFSAEFPKEGPSILRIQQVVRGDSAAYFCASSPGTLRTEAFFGQGTRLTVV.

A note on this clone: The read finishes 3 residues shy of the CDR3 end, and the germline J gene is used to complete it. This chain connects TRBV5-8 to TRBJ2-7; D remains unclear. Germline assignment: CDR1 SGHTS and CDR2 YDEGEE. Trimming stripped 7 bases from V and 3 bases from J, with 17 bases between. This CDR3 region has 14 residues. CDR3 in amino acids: CASLLSHVVYEQYF. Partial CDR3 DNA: TGTGCCAGCCTCCTATCCCATGTGGTCTACGAG.

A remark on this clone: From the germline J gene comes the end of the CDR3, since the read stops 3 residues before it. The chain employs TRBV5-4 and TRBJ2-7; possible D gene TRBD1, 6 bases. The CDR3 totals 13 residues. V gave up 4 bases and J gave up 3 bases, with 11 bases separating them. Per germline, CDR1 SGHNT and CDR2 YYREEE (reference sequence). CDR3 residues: CASSVARGYEQYF. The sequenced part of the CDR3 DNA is TGTGCCAGCAGCGTGGCCAGGGGCTACGAG.

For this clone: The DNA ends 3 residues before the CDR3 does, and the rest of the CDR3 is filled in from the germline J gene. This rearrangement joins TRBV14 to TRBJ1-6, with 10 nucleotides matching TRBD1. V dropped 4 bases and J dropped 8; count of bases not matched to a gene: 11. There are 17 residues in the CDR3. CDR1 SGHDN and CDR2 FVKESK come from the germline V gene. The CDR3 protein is CASSPHSGGTGDSPLHF. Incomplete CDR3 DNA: TGTGCCAGCAGCCCACATTCCGGGGGGACAGGGGATTCACCC. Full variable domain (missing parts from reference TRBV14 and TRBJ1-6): EAGVTQFPSHSVIEKGQTVTLRCDPISGHDNLYWYRRVMGKEIKFLLHFVKESKQDESGMPNNRFLAERTGGTYSTLKVQPAELEDSGVYFCASSPHSGGTGDSPLHFGNGTRLTVT.

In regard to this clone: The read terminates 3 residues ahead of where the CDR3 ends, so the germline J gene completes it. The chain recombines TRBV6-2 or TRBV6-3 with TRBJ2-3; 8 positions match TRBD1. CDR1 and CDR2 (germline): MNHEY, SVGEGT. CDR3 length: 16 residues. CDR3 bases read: TGTGCCAGCAATGCAGGGGGCGGATATAGCAATCAGCCG. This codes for CASNAGGGYSNQP. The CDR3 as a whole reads CASNAGGGYSNQPQYF.

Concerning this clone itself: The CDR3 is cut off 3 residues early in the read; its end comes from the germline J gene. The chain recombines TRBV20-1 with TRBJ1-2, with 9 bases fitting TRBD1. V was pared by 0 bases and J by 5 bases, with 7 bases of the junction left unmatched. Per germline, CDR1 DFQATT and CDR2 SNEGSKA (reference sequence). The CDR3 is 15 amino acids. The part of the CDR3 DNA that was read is TGCAGTGCTAGAGATCTATCAGGACAGGGGTATGGC. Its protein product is CSARDLSGQGYG. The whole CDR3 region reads CSARDLSGQGYGYTF.

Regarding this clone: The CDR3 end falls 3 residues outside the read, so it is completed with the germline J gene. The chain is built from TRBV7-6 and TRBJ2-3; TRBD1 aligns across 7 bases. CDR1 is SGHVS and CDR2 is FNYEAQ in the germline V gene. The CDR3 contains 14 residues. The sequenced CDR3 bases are TGTGCCAGCAGCCAAGACAGGGCCGGGTGGCCG. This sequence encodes CASSQDRAGWP. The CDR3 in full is CASSQDRAGWPQYF.

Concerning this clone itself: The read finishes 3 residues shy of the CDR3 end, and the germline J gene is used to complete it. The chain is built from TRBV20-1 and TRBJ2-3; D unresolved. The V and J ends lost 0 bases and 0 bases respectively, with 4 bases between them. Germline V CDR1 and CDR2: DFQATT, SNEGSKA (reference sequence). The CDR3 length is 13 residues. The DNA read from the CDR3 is TGCAGTGCTAGAGACGTTAGCACAGATACG. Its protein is CSARDVSTDT. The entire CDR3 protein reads CSARDVSTDTQYF.

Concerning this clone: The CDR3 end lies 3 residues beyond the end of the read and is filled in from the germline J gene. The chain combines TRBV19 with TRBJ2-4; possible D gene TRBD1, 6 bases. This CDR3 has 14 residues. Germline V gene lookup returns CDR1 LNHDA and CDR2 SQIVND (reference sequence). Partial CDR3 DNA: TGTGCCAGTAGTTCCCAACAGGGAATAGATGGT. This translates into CASSSQQGIDG. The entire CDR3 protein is CASSSQQGIDGQYF. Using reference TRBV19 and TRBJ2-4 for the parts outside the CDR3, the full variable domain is DGGITQSPKYLFRKEGQNVTLSCEQNLNHDAMYWYRQDPGQGLRLIYYSQIVNDFQKGDIAEGYSVSREKKESFPLTVTSAQKNPTAFYLCASSSQQGIDGQYFGAGTRLSVL.

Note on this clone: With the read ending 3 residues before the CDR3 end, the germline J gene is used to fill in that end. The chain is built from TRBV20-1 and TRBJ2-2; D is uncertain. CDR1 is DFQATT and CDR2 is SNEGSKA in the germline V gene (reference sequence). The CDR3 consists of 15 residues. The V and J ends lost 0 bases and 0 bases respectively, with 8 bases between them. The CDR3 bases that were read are TGCAGTGCTAGAGATATGAGCGCGAACACCGGGGAG. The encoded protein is CSARDMSANTGE. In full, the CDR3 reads CSARDMSANTGELFF.

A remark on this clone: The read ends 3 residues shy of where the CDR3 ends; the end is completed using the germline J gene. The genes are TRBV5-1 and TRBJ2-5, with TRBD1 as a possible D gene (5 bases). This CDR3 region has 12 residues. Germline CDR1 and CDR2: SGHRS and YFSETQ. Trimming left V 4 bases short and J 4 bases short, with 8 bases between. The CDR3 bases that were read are TGCGCCAGCAGCGGCCAGGGAGAGACC. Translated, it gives CASSGQGET. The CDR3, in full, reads CASSGQGETQYF.

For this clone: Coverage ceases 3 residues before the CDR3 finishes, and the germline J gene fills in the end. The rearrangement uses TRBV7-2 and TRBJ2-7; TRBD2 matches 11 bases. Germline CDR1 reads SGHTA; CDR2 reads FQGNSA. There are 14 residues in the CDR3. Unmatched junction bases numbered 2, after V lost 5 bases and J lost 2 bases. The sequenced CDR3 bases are TGTGCCAGCAGCCGTAGCGGGGGGGCCTACGAG. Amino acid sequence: CASSRSGGAYE. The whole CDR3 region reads CASSRSGGAYEQYF.

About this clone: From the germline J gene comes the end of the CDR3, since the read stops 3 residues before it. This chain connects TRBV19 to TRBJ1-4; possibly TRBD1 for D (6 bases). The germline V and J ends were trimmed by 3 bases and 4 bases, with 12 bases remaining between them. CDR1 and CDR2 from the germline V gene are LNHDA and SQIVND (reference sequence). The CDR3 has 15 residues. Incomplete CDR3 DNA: TGTGCCAGTAGTATTCGGACAGATAATAATGAAAAA. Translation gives CASSIRTDNNEK. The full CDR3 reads CASSIRTDNNEKLFF.

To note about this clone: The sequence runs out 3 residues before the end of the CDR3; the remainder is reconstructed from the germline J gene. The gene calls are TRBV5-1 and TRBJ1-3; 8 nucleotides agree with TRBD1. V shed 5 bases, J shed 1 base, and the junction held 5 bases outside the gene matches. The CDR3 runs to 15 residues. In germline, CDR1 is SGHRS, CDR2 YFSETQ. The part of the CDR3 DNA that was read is TGCGCCAGCAGACCAGGGGGCGCTTCTGGAAACACC. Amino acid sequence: CASRPGGASGNT. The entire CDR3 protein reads CASRPGGASGNTIYF.

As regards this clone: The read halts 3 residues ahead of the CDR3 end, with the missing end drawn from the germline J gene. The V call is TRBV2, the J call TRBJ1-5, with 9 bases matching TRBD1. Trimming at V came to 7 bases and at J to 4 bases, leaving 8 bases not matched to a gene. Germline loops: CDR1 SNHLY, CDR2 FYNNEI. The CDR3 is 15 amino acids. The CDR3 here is CASNRGRTYNQPQHF. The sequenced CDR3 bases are TGTGCCAGCAACAGGGGGCGCACTTATAATCAGCCC.

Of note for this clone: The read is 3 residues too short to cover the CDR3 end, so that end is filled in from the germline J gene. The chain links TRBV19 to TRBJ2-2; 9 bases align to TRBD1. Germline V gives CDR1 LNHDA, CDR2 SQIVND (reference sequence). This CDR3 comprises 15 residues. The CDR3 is CASTGDRARNSPLFF. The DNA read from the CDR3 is TGTGCCAGTACCGGGGACAGGGCACGAAATTCACCG.

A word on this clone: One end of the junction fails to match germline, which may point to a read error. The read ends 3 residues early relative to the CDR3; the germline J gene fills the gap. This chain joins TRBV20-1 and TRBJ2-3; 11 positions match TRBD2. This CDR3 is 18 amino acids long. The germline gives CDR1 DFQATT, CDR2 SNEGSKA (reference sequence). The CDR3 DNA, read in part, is TGCAGTGCTACATCCCGAGTCACTAGCGGGGGCTCTCCAGAGACG. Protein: CSATSRVTSGGSPET. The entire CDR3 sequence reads CSATSRVTSGGSPETQYF.

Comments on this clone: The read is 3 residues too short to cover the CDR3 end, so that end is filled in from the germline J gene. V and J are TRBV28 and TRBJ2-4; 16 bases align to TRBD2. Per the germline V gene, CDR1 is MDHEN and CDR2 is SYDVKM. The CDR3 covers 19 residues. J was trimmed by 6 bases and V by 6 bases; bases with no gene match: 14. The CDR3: CASRSPQGLAGGLGNIQYF. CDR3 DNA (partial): TGTGCCAGCAGATCTCCCCAGGGACTAGCGGGGGGGCTCGGAAACATT.

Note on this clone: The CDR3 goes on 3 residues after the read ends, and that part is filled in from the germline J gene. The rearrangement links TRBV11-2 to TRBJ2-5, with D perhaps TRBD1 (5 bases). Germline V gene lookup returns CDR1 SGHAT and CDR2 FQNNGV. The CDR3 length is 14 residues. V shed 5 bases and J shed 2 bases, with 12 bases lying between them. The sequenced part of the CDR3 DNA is TGTGCCAGCAGCCCCCGACAGAGACAAGAGACC. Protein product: CASSPRQRQET. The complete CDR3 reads CASSPRQRQETQYF. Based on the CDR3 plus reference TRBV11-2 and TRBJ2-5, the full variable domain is EAGVAQSPRYKIIEKRQSVAFWCNPISGHATLYWYQQILGQGPKLLIQFQNNGVVDDSQLPKDRFSAERLKGVDSTLKIQPAKLEDSAVYLCASSPRQRQETQYFGPGTRLLVL.

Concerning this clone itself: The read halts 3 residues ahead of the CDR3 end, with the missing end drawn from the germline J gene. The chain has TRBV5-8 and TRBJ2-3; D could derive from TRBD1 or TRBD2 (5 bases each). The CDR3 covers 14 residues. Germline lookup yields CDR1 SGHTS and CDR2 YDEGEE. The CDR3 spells CASSLDPRGETQYF. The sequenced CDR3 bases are TGTGCCAGCAGCTTGGACCCCAGAGGGGAGACG.

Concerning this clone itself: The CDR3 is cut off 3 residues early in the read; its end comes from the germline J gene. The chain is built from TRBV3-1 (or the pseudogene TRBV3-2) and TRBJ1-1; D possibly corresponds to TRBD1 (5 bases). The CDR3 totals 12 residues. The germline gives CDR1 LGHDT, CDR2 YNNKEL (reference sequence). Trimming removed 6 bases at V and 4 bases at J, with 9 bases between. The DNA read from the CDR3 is TGTGCCAGCAGGCACGGGGGCACTGAA. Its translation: CASRHGGTE. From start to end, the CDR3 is CASRHGGTEAFF.

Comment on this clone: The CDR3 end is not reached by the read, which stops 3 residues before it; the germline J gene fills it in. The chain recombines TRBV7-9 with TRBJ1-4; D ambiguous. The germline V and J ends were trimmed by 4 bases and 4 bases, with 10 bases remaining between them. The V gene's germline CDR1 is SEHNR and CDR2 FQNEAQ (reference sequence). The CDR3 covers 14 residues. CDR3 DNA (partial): TGTGCCAGCAGCTCGAGAAGACATAATGAAAAA. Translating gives CASSSRRHNEK. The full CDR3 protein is CASSSRRHNEKLFF.

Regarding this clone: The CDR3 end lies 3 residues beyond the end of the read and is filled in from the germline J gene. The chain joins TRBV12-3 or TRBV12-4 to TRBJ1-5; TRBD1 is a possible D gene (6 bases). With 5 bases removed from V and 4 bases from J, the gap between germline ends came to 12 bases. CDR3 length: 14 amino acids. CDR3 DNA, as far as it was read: TGTGCCAGCAGTCCCGGGACACCGAATCAGCCC. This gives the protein CASSPGTPNQP. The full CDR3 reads CASSPGTPNQPQHF.

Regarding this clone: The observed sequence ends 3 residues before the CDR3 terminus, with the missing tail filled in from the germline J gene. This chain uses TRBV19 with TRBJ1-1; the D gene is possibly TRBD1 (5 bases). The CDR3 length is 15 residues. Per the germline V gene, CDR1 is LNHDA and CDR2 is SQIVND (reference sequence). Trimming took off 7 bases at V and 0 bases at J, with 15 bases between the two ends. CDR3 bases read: TGTGCCAGTACCCGACAGCAAGCAATGAACACTGAA. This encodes CASTRQQAMNTE. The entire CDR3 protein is CASTRQQAMNTEAFF.